This entry lists 30 T cell receptor beta chains sequenced from one sample in a study of CD8+CD57+ T cells in acquired aplastic anemia. Sequenced patients had shown CD8+CD57+ cell expansion by flow cytometry. Genomic DNA constituted the template upon which TCR beta VDJ and CDR3 profiling was performed. A single record per CDR3 protein comes from TCRdb applying MiXCR to the reads. The sample holds about half a million distinct CDR3 sequences; roughly a third are singletons and the top ten take 0.7% to 1%. Sequenced material: sorted CD4+, CD8+, or CD8+CD57+ T cells (not recorded which) from PBMCs. These receptors all stem from a human donor with aplastic anemia.

This clonotype was found once. A single base separates this from a much larger clone, so it may be a read error. This chain uses TRBV19 with TRBJ2-2; tentative D call: TRBD2 (6 bases). CDR3 length: 16 amino acids. With 3 bases removed from V and 2 bases from J, the gap between germline ends came to 13 bases. Per germline, CDR1 LNHDA and CDR2 SQIVND (reference sequence). The CDR3 DNA reads as TGTGCCAGTAGTATGGGTGGAGGGCCCAACACCGGGGAGCTGTTTTTT. Translating it yields CASSMGGGPNTGELFF.

This rearrangement joins TRBV20-1 to TRBJ2-7; 8 bases map to TRBD2. This CDR3 spans 14 amino acids. J gave up 5 bases and V 4 bases, and 10 bases lay outside the gene matches. The germline gives CDR1 DFQATT, CDR2 SNEGSKA (reference sequence). This CDR3 reads CSATRVAGGHEQYF. The CDR3 bases are TGCAGTGCTACCCGAGTCGCGGGGGGCCACGAGCAGTACTTC.

In the case of this clonotype: The CDR3 end shows no conserved phenylalanine or tryptophan, and so a read error is likely. V and J are TRBV4-3 and TRBJ1-2; no clear D. CDR3 length equals 14 residues. From germline, CDR1 is LGHNA and CDR2 YSLEER. Trimming cost V 1 base and J 7 bases, with 13 bases left between them. CDR3 bases: TGCGCCAGCAGCCAAGGTAATCCCGGGAGTGGCTACACCCTC. Translating gives CASSQGNPGSGYTL.

The chain employs TRBV30 and TRBJ1-1, with D unclear. Germline V gene data show CDR1 as GTSNPN and CDR2 as SVGIG (reference sequence). Trimming left V 3 bases short and J 7 bases short, with 12 bases between. There are 12 residues in the CDR3. The CDR3 DNA follows: TGTGCCTGGAGCGCGGGTTTACGTGAAGCTTTCTTT. Protein sequence: CAWSAGLREAFF.

The sample holds many counts of this clonotype. The V call is TRBV29-1, the J call TRBJ2-5; TRBD1 aligns across 7 bases. CDR3 length: 12 amino acids. The germline gives CDR1 SQVTM, CDR2 ANQGSEA. The V and J ends lost 7 bases and 1 base, in that order; junction bases with no gene match: 3. The CDR3 spells CSAGTAQETQYF. The DNA of the CDR3 is TGCAGCGCAGGGACAGCCCAAGAGACCCAGTACTTC.

This clonotype was picked up many times. The chain combines TRBV19 with TRBJ1-1; D gene unclear. The CDR3 is 14 amino acids. The V and J ends lost 5 bases and 2 bases respectively, with 12 bases between them. CDR1 and CDR2 from the germline V gene are LNHDA and SQIVND (reference sequence). CDR3 sequence (DNA): TGTGCCAGTAGTCTTGAGACACAAAACACTGAAGCTTTCTTT. Residues: CASSLETQNTEAFF.

In its sample, this clonotype was seen a few times. The J gene is TRBJ1-6, the V gene TRBV6-1, with D hard to call. Per the germline V gene, CDR1 is MNHNS and CDR2 is SASEGT. V shed 4 bases and J shed 8 bases, with 12 bases lying between them. The CDR3 loop spans 14 amino acids. The CDR3: CASSVEQAYSPLHF. The DNA for the CDR3 is TGTGCCAGCAGTGTTGAGCAGGCTTATTCACCCCTCCACTTT.

This sequence joins TRBV4-3 and TRBJ1-6; D gene ambiguous. This CDR3 is 15 amino acids long. Germline-derived CDR1 and CDR2 are LGHNA and YSLEER. V was shortened by 0 bases and J by 7 bases, with 10 bases between the two germline ends. CDR3 nucleotides: TGCGCCAGCAGCCAAGATTTGGTTGAGAATTCACCCCTCCACTTT. This encodes CASSQDLVENSPLHF.

Regarding this clonotype: This sequence may be a read error, since a much larger clone differs from it by one base. The chain uses TRBV19 and TRBJ1-5; a possible D gene is TRBD1 (5 bases). The ends were cut back, 5 bases at V and 9 bases at J, with 17 bases in the middle. The CDR3 loop spans 14 amino acids. Per the germline V gene, CDR1 is LNHDA and CDR2 is SQIVND (reference sequence). The DNA of the CDR3 is TGTGCCAGTAGTCCAGTAGGGACCGGAGCGCCCCAGCATTTT. This codes for CASSPVGTGAPQHF.

This clonotype has just a few counts. The chain links TRBV14 to TRBJ2-5, with 8 bases identical to TRBD1. CDR1 is SGHDN and CDR2 is FVKESK in the germline V gene. V lost 2 bases to trimming and J lost 5 bases; unmatched junction nucleotides: 7. The CDR3 length is 15 residues. CDR3 amino acids: CASSQPTGAWETQYF. In nucleotides, the CDR3 is TGTGCCAGCAGCCAACCGACAGGGGCATGGGAGACCCAGTACTTC.

Comments on this clonotype: This may arise from a read error, as a much more abundant clone is one base away. V usage is TRBV19 and J usage is TRBJ1-1; D possibly corresponds to TRBD1 (6 bases). This CDR3 is built from 14 residues. Germline CDR1 LNHDA, CDR2 SQIVND (reference sequence). In nucleotides, the CDR3 is TGTGCCAGTAGTATTGGGGGCGTGGGGACTGAAGCTTCCTTT. This encodes CASSIGGVGTEASF.

With regard to this clonotype: This may be a read error, as it is one base from a much larger clone. This chain links TRBV20-1 with TRBJ2-7, with D perhaps TRBD2 (7 bases). CDR1 and CDR2 from the germline V gene are DFQATT and SNEGSKA (reference sequence). V dropped 1 base and J dropped 3 bases, with 13 bases sitting between them. The CDR3 totals 14 residues. CDR3 sequence: CSARGRGADYEQYF. CDR3 DNA: TGCAGTGCTAGAGGTCGGGGGGCCGACTACGAGCAGTACTTC.

This clonotype has only a few counts. The chain employs TRBV20-1 and TRBJ2-7; D may correspond to TRBD1 or TRBD2 (5 bases each). The CDR3 runs to 17 residues. CDR1 is DFQATT and CDR2 is SNEGSKA in the germline V gene (reference sequence). V gave up 0 bases and J gave up 3 bases, with 21 bases separating them. The CDR3 DNA follows: TGCAGTGCTAGAGATGTTTCCGGGACGGTTGCCAACTACGAGCAGTACTTC. Translating gives CSARDVSGTVANYEQYF.

This clonotype occurred a few times. The chain links TRBV19 to TRBJ2-1, with 10 bases fitting TRBD1. Germline-derived CDR1 and CDR2 are LNHDA and SQIVND (reference sequence). V was pared by 7 bases and J by 4 bases, with 10 bases of the junction left unmatched. The CDR3 covers 16 residues. CDR3 amino acids: CASTKDRGRRYNEQFF. The CDR3 DNA sequence: TGTGCCAGTACCAAAGACAGGGGGCGCAGATACAATGAGCAGTTCTTC.

Notes on this clonotype: It is likely a read error, because the conserved phenylalanine at the end of the CDR3 is missing. CDR3 in amino acids: CASRTPRQVHLTEAFS. Written as DNA, the CDR3 is TGTGCCAGCAGGACCCCGAGGCAGGTACATCTCACTGAAGCTTTCTCT. The chain links TRBV6-2 or TRBV6-3 to TRBJ1-1, with D uncertain. Trimming shortened V by 6 bases and J by 4 bases, and 21 bases separated the two germline ends. CDR3 size: 16 residues. CDR1 is MNHEY, CDR2 SVGEGT, per germline.

This CDR3 is CSARLGGRTDTQYF. The CDR3 DNA is TGCAGCGCTCGATTGGGGGGCCGCACAGATACGCAGTATTTT. The chain recombines TRBV29-1 with TRBJ2-3; tentatively, D is TRBD1 or TRBD2 (6 bases each). Germline-derived CDR1 and CDR2 are SQVTM and ANQGSEA. The V gene lost 7 bases and the J gene lost 1 base, with 15 bases spanning the gap. The CDR3 runs 14 residues.

The chain has TRBV11-1 and TRBJ2-1; D gene uncertain. The CDR3 consists of 15 residues. Trimming pared 1 base from V and 4 bases from J, leaving 11 bases between. Germline V CDR1 and CDR2: SGHAT, FQDESV (reference sequence). CDR3 amino acids: CASSLVSGPYNEQFF. CDR3 bases: TGTGCCAGCAGCTTAGTATCGGGTCCTTACAATGAGCAGTTCTTC. The whole variable domain, filled in from reference TRBV11-1 and TRBJ2-1, reads EAEVAQSPRYKITEKSQAVAFWCDPISGHATLYWYRQILGQGPELLVQFQDESVVDDSQLPKDRFSAERLKGVDSTLKIQPAELGDSAMYLCASSLVSGPYNEQFFGPGTRLTVL.

This clonotype was detected many times. The V and J genes are TRBV6-5 and TRBJ1-1, with 7 nucleotides matching TRBD1. The CDR3 is made up of 13 amino acids. V gave up 6 bases and J gave up 4 bases; unmatched junction bases: 5. From germline, CDR1 is MNHEY and CDR2 SVGAGI. Here the CDR3 reads CASRRTGFTEAFF. CDR3 sequence (DNA): TGTGCCAGCAGACGGACAGGATTCACTGAAGCTTTCTTT.

The chain has TRBV2 and TRBJ1-2; no clear D gene. CDR3 length: 13 residues. Germline loops: CDR1 SNHLY, CDR2 FYNNEI. Between the trimmed V and J ends, which lost 2 bases and 3 bases, there was a span of 7 bases. The CDR3 protein is CASSEMGDYGYTF. The CDR3 coding sequence is TGTGCCAGCAGTGAAATGGGCGACTATGGCTACACCTTC.

In its sample, this clonotype was seen a few times. The V gene is TRBV3-1, the J gene TRBJ2-3; D gene uncertain. Per germline, CDR1 LGHDT and CDR2 YNNKEL (reference sequence). The CDR3 is 15 amino acids. Trimming took 3 bases from V and 6 from J, leaving 16 bases between them. The CDR3 sequence is CASSQEIRLADTQYF. In nucleotides, the CDR3 is TGTGCCAGCAGCCAGGAGATTAGACTGGCGGATACGCAGTATTTT.

The chain has TRBV4-1 and TRBJ2-2; 9 bases line up with TRBD2. The CDR3 consists of 15 residues. Per the germline V gene, CDR1 is MGHRA and CDR2 is YSYEKL. The ends lost 6 bases at V and 3 bases at J; junction bases unmatched: 5. This CDR3 is CASRPRLADTGELFF. The DNA for the CDR3 is TGCGCCAGCAGACCAAGACTAGCGGACACCGGGGAGCTGTTTTTT.

This clonotype was recorded many times. The rearrangement links TRBV19 to TRBJ2-7; 8 bases map to TRBD2. J lost 6 bases, V lost 3 bases, and 13 bases had no gene match. Germline V gene data show CDR1 as LNHDA and CDR2 as SQIVND (reference sequence). CDR3 length equals 16 residues. The CDR3 is CASSMLPAGGLGEQYF. Here the CDR3 DNA reads TGTGCCAGTAGTATGCTTCCCGCGGGGGGCCTAGGCGAGCAGTACTTC.

The CDR3 spells CASSQTGTEQFF. The CDR3, as DNA: TGTGCCAGCAGCCAGACGGGGACTGAGCAGTTCTTC. This rearrangement joins TRBV3-1 to TRBJ2-1, with D perhaps given as TRBD1 or TRBD2 (5 bases each). The V gene lost 3 bases and the J gene lost 9 bases, with 9 bases spanning the gap. The germline CDR1 and CDR2 sequences are LGHDT and YNNKEL (reference sequence). CDR3 size: 12 residues.

Notes on this clonotype: One end of the junction does not line up with germline, which may come from a read error. The rearrangement links TRBV5-1 to TRBJ2-7; the D gene is possibly TRBD1 (5 bases). The CDR3 has 15 amino acids. Germline CDR1 SGHRS, CDR2 YFSETQ. In DNA, the CDR3 is TGCGGCAGCAGCCCTTGGCCCCAGGGAAACCACGAGCAGTACTTC. Its translation is CGSSPWPQGNHEQYF.

The chain recombines TRBV15 with TRBJ2-7, with D perhaps TRBD1 or TRBD2 (5 bases each). The V end lost 5 bases, the J end lost 1 base, and 18 bases lay between the germline ends. CDR1 LNHNV and CDR2 YYDKDF come from the germline V gene (reference sequence). The CDR3 runs to 16 residues. The CDR3 sequence is CATSRLRWGNSYEQYF. CDR3 DNA sequence: TGTGCCACCAGCCGTCTACGTTGGGGGAATTCCTACGAGCAGTACTTC.

On this clonotype itself: A much more abundant neighbour one base away suggests this may be a read error. CDR3 protein: CASRVGTGDYGYTF. The CDR3, as DNA: TGTGCCAGCAGGGTAGGAACAGGTGACTATGGCTACACCTTC. The gene calls are TRBV9 and TRBJ1-2; D perhaps matches TRBD1 (5 bases). Germline CDR1 is SGDLS and CDR2 is YYNGEE. The CDR3 covers 14 residues.

On this clonotype itself: Sequence at one end of the junction differs from germline and may be a read error. The rearrangement uses TRBV5-1 and TRBJ2-5; a weak D match, TRBD2 (5 bases). CDR1 SGHRS and CDR2 YFSETQ come from the germline V gene. The CDR3 totals 16 residues. In DNA form, the CDR3 reads TGCGGCAGCAGCTTACTAGGGTCCCTTTCTCAAGAGACCCAGTACTTC. Protein sequence: CGSSLLGSLSQETQYF.

The J gene is TRBJ1-5, the V gene TRBV12-3 or TRBV12-4; TRBD1 agrees at 8 bases. V lost 6 bases to trimming and J lost 8 bases; unmatched junction nucleotides: 6. There are 13 residues in the CDR3. The CDR3 bases are TGTGCCAGCAGCTCACAGGGGGGTAAGCCCCAGCATTTT. Translating gives CASSSQGGKPQHF.

The rearrangement joins TRBV25-1 to TRBJ1-2; D is unresolved. This CDR3 has 15 amino acids. The germline V gene encodes CDR1 MGHDK and CDR2 SYGVNS. V was cut by 4 bases and J by 1 base, with 13 bases left in between. This CDR3 is CASSASIAGNYGYTF. The CDR3 DNA reads TGTGCCAGCAGTGCCTCGATAGCCGGTAACTATGGCTACACCTTC.

This clonotype was recorded at least ten times. The chain has TRBV7-9 and TRBJ1-2; 9 bases match TRBD1. V was pared by 5 bases and J by 0 bases, with 4 bases of the junction left unmatched. The CDR3 length is 15 residues. Germline CDR1 reads SEHNR; CDR2 reads FQNEAQ (reference sequence). In DNA form, the CDR3 reads TGTGCCAGCAGCCCGGGACAGGGTTCTAACTATGGCTACACCTTC. Its translation is CASSPGQGSNYGYTF.